These T cell receptor beta chains were read from a single sample in a study of cytomegalovirus exposure and HLA in healthy donors. Only in-frame clones appear in the TCRdb table, and some are missing; sequencing was by immunoSEQ multiplex PCR. The repertoire holds more than 95,000 clones, about two thirds seen once, with under 5% in the top ten. Source material: PBMCs. These receptors were taken from a man younger than 45 in good health and CMV-seronegative. Each CDR3 is given with its conserved first and last residue. A D gene is named only where the DNA matches it firmly. Only some rows state a clone size, as once, few, many or a class for expanded clones.

D gene	V gene	J gene	clone size	CDR3 DNA	CDR3 protein
-	TRBV5-1	TRBJ1-3	few	TGCGCCAGCAGCTTGTTTTCGGGGGCTGGAAACACCATATATTTT	CASSLFSGAGNTIYF
-	TRBV6-6	TRBJ2-7	-	TGTGCCAGCAGTTACTCGGAGGGTTCCTACGAGCAGTACTTC	CASSYSEGSYEQYF
TRBD2	TRBV5-8	TRBJ2-7	-	TGTGCCAGCAGCTTGGCCCTAGCGGGGGCATCCGAGCAGTACTTC	CASSLALAGASEQYF
TRBD1	TRBV15	TRBJ1-2	-	TGTGCCACTAGCAGAGATCTTTTGGCAGGGGGCAATGGCTACACCTTC	CATSRDLLAGGNGYTF
TRBD2	TRBV28	TRBJ2-1	-	TGTGCCAGCAGTTTATCCACGGGGGGTACCTCCTACAATGAGCAGTTCTTC	CASSLSTGGTSYNEQFF
TRBD1	TRBV6-5	TRBJ1-2	few	TGTGCCAGCAGTTACGGCGGGACAGCCAACTATGGCTACACCTTC	CASSYGGTANYGYTF
TRBD1	TRBV7-2	TRBJ1-1	-	TGTGCCAGCAGCCACACCTCCGGACAGGGGAACACTGAAGCTTTCTTT	CASSHTSGQGNTEAFF
TRBD1	TRBV7-9	TRBJ2-7	-	TGTGCCAGCAGCTTAGCGACAGGGCTGGACGAGCAGTACTTC	CASSLATGLDEQYF
TRBD1	TRBV6-5	TRBJ1-3	few	TGTGCCAGCAAAAGACAGGGGCGAAACACCATATATTTT	CASKRQGRNTIYF
-	TRBV27	TRBJ2-7	-	TGTGCCAGCAGTTTAGCGGGACCGGCACATACGGACCCCTACGAGCAGTACTTC	CASSLAGPAHTDPYEQYF
-	TRBV2	TRBJ2-3	-	TGTGCCAGCAAGGACAACGGATACACAGATACGCAGTATTTT	CASKDNGYTDTQYF
-	TRBV18	TRBJ1-2	-	TGTGCCAGCTCACCGGAGGCACCCGCTGTCTATGGCTACACCTTC	CASSPEAPAVYGYTF
-	TRBV11-3	TRBJ2-5	-	TGTGCCAGCAGCTTAGATCACCGGGGGGAGACCCAGTACTTC	CASSLDHRGETQYF
-	TRBV11-2	TRBJ2-2	-	TGTGCCAGCAGCGACATTCACGGGGAGCTGTTTTTT	CASSDIHGELFF
TRBD2	TRBV7-3	TRBJ2-3	few	TGTGCCAGCAGCGAAGGGACTAGCGCCAGCACAGATACGCAGTATTTT	CASSEGTSASTDTQYF
-	TRBV27	TRBJ1-1	-	TGTGCCAGCAGTTTATCGCGCGGCAGGGGGAACACTGAAGCTTTCTTT	CASSLSRGRGNTEAFF
-	TRBV28	TRBJ1-5	few	TGTGCCAGCATATCCCCGGGGATTTACCAGCCCCAGCATTTT	CASISPGIYQPQHF
-	TRBV30	TRBJ1-6	-	TGTGCCTGGAGTGTACTCCGGACAGCAAGAAATTCACCCCTCCACTTT	CAWSVLRTARNSPLHF
-	TRBV11-3	TRBJ2-7	few	TGTGCCAGCACCATCCAGGACAGAGCTTCCTACGAGCAGTACTTC	CASTIQDRASYEQYF
TRBD1	TRBV2	TRBJ1-1	-	TGTGCCAGCAGTCTCGCCGGGACAGGGAGGAATGTGAACACTGAAGCTTTCTTT	CASSLAGTGRNVNTEAFF
TRBD1	TRBV28	TRBJ1-1	few	TGTGCCAGCCGAACTTTAGACAGGGAGAACACTGAAGCTTTCTTT	CASRTLDRENTEAFF
TRBD2	TRBV7-9	TRBJ2-2	-	TGTGCCAGCAGCTTGGTCCCTAGCGGGGGATCGAACACCGGGGAGCTGTTTTTT	CASSLVPSGGSNTGELFF
TRBD2	TRBV30	TRBJ2-7	-	TGTGCCTGGAGTGTACTTGGCGGGGGGGATTACTACGAGCAGTACTTC	CAWSVLGGGDYYEQYF
-	TRBV5-5	TRBJ2-7	-	TGTGCCAGCAGCCATGACAGCTACGAGCAGTACTTC	CASSHDSYEQYF
-	TRBV7-2	TRBJ1-3	-	TGTGCCAGCAGCTTCACATCCTCTGGAAACACCATATATTTT	CASSFTSSGNTIYF
TRBD1	TRBV19	TRBJ2-3	-	TGTGCCAGTAGTGGGACAGGCATGGGGAGGTACACAGATACGCAGTATTTT	CASSGTGMGRYTDTQYF
TRBD2	TRBV6-1	TRBJ2-7	-	TGTGCCAGCAGCCCAAGGAGCGGACTAGGGTACTTC	CASSPRSGLGYF
TRBD2	TRBV6-1	TRBJ2-7	-	TGTGCCAGCAGTCCCCGGGGGGGGTACGAGCAGTACTTC	CASSPRGGYEQYF
-	TRBV21-1	TRBJ2-2	few	TGTGCCAGCCTTAAATCGGACAGGGCGAACACCGGGGAGCTGTTTTTT	CASLKSDRANTGELFF
-	TRBV7-9	TRBJ2-7	-	TGTGCCAGCAGCCCACCTGACATAGCGTTGGACGAGCAGTACTTC	CASSPPDIALDEQYF
TRBD1	TRBV27	TRBJ1-1	few	TGTGCCAGCAGTACAACTTACAGGGGGAACACTGAAGCTTTCTTT	CASSTTYRGNTEAFF
TRBD1	TRBV7-8	TRBJ1-6	-	TGTGCCATCACTGACAGGGGAATGAATTCACCCCTCCACTTT	CAITDRGMNSPLHF
-	TRBV6-5	TRBJ2-7	-	TGTGCCAGCAGTTACTCAACAGCTACCTACGAGCAGTACTTC	CASSYSTATYEQYF
-	TRBV27	TRBJ2-3	-	TGTGCCAGCAGTTTAACAGGGCAGGTTATAGATACGCAGTATTTT	CASSLTGQVIDTQYF
-	TRBV11-3	TRBJ2-1	-	TGTGCCAGCAGCTTAGGGGGGGTTTTGGATGAGCAGTTCTTC	CASSLGGVLDEQFF
TRBD2	TRBV2	TRBJ2-3	-	TGTGCCAGCAGGCCTAACGGGGGGGCCCGCCCAGATACGCAGTGTTTT	CASRPNGGARPDTQCF
TRBD2	TRBV4-2	TRBJ2-1	once	TGTGCCAGCAGCCGGGGACTAGCGGGGGGAGCCTATGAGCAGTTCTTC	CASSRGLAGGAYEQFF
-	TRBV10-1	TRBJ2-1	few	TGCGCCAGCAGTGTCGGCGGCGGGTACTCCCACAATGAGCAGTTCTTC	CASSVGGGYSHNEQFF
-	TRBV4-2	TRBJ1-6	-	TGTGCCAGCAGCCAAAATGGCGCGGGGGCTCTAAGCTCCTATAATTCACCCCTCCACTTT	CASSQNGAGALSSYNSPLHF
-	TRBV7-8	TRBJ2-7	-	TGTGCCAGCAGCCGGACATCCTACGAGCAGTACTTC	CASSRTSYEQYF
TRBD1	TRBV5-1	TRBJ1-4	once	TGCGCCAGCAGCCCGGACAGGGAGGATGAAAAACTGTTTTTT	CASSPDREDEKLFF
-	TRBV19	TRBJ1-4	-	TGTGCCAGTAGTTCTACAGGTGCGACTAATGAAAAACTGTTTTTT	CASSSTGATNEKLFF
-	TRBV7-9	TRBJ2-2	-	TGTTCCAGCAGCTTAGATCAGGCCAGGGAAGCCACCGGGGAGCTGTTTTTT	CSSSLDQAREATGELFF
-	TRBV10-3	TRBJ1-2	few	TGTGCCATCAGTGAGTCGGACAGTCAACCGGACTATGGCTACACCTTC	CAISESDSQPDYGYTF
-	TRBV5-1	TRBJ1-2	-	TGCGCCAGCAGCTTGGCCTCCGTTAACTATGGCTACACCTTC	CASSLASVNYGYTF
-	TRBV2	TRBJ1-1	-	TGTGCCAGCGGTTCAGGGAAGAACACTGAAGCTTTCTTT	CASGSGKNTEAFF